This T cell receptor beta chain was sequenced for a study of cytomegalovirus exposure and HLA in healthy donors. The ends were cut back, 4 bases at V and 2 bases at J, with 12 bases in the middle. In germline, CDR1 is LGHNA, CDR2 YNFKEQ. The CDR3 totals 14 residues. Vbeta (60) and Jbeta (13) primers were used in the PCR. Generated by immunoSEQ multiplex PCR, the TCRdb table keeps only in-frame clones and is missing some. Of around 120,000 clones listed, roughly three quarters are singletons. Input material: PBMCs. The rearrangement joins TRBV4-2 to TRBJ2-7; tentatively, D is TRBD2 (6 bases). This clonotype was obtained from a man aged 35 to 55 in good health and CMV-seropositive. This CDR3 is CASSPRGDPYEQYF. The CDR3 DNA is TGTGCCAGCAGCCCCCGCGGGGACCCCTACGAGCAGTACTTC.